The rows below give T cell receptor beta chains drawn from one sample of a study of T cells in Graves' hyperthyroidism and ophthalmopathy. TCRdb re-called the multiplex PCR reads with MiXCR, one entry per CDR3 protein. The repertoire holds about 500,000 distinct CDR3 sequences, with about 16% as singletons. Material for sequencing was blood. Every receptor here comes from a young woman with Graves' ophthalmopathy. The CDR3 runs from the conserved cysteine through the conserved F or W. The order of the fields is J gene, clone size, D gene, CDR3 length, V gene, CDR3 protein, CDR3 DNA. The D gene is left open where the match is weak. Size is stated for part of the rows, as once, few or many counts, or as a class when the clone is expanded.

J: TRBJ2-5; size: -; D: TRBD2; length: 14; V: TRBV10-1; CDR3: CASSLWTSRETQYF; DNA: TGCGCCAGCAGTCTTTGGACTAGCCGGGAGACCCAGTACTTC
J: TRBJ2-4; size: -; D: -; length: 14; V: TRBV7-2; CDR3: CASSLDRDENIQYF; DNA: TGTGCCAGCAGCTTAGACAGGGACGAAAACATTCAGTACTTC
J: TRBJ2-7; size: many; D: -; length: 12; V: TRBV10-3; CDR3: CAISPQSYEQYF; DNA: TGTGCCATCAGTCCCCAGAGCTACGAGCAGTACTTC
J: TRBJ2-7; size: many; D: TRBD1; length: 15; V: TRBV28; CDR3: CASSLGQGLSYEQYF; DNA: TGTGCCAGCAGTCTGGGACAGGGCCTCTCCTACGAGCAGTACTTC
J: TRBJ2-2; size: -; D: TRBD1; length: 14; V: TRBV5-1; CDR3: CASSATGATGELFF; DNA: TGCGCCAGCAGCGCGACAGGGGCTACCGGGGAGCTGTTTTTT
J: TRBJ2-2; size: few; D: -; length: 17; V: TRBV3-1; CDR3: CASSQGTKGVNTGELFF; DNA: TGTGCCAGCAGCCAAGGAACTAAGGGGGTGAACACCGGGGAGCTGTTTTTT
J: TRBJ1-3; size: -; D: -; length: 15; V: TRBV4-1; CDR3: CASSQDGASGNTIYF; DNA: TGCGCCAGCAGCCAAGATGGGGCCAGCGGAAACACCATATATTTT
J: TRBJ1-1; size: many; D: -; length: 14; V: TRBV6-2/TRBV6-3; CDR3: CASSYSRMRSRAFF; DNA: TGTGCCAGCAGTTACTCGAGGATGCGTTCGAGGGCTTTCTTT
J: TRBJ1-1; size: many; D: -; length: 14; V: TRBV7-8; CDR3: CASSLATFDTEAFF; DNA: TGTGCCAGCAGCTTAGCGACCTTCGACACTGAAGCTTTCTTT
J: TRBJ2-7; size: many; D: TRBD2; length: 14; V: TRBV28; CDR3: CATLTQREGGEQYF; DNA: TGTGCCACCTTGACTCAGCGGGAGGGAGGCGAGCAGTACTTC
J: TRBJ2-5; size: -; D: TRBD1; length: 17; V: TRBV28; CDR3: CASSLIRGTGYGETQYF; DNA: TGTGCCAGCAGCCTTATCCGAGGGACAGGCTATGGGGAGACCCAGTACTTC
J: TRBJ1-1; size: -; D: -; length: 11; V: TRBV29-1; CDR3: CSVDRGLGAFF; DNA: TGCAGCGTGGACCGGGGTTTGGGAGCTTTCTTT
J: TRBJ2-2; size: -; D: -; length: 14; V: TRBV6-2/TRBV6-3; CDR3: CASTVDRTTGELFF; DNA: TGTGCCAGCACCGTCGACAGGACCACCGGGGAGCTGTTTTTT
J: TRBJ2-5; size: many; D: -; length: 13; V: TRBV7-7; CDR3: CASSLGGRETQYF; DNA: TGTGCCAGCAGCTTAGGGGGTCGGGAGACCCAGTACTTC
J: TRBJ1-1; size: -; D: -; length: 15; V: TRBV28; CDR3: CASSAQPFMNTEAFF; DNA: TGTGCCAGCAGCGCACAGCCTTTTATGAACACTGAAGCTTTCTTT
J: TRBJ1-5; size: many; D: -; length: 16; V: TRBV6-2/TRBV6-3; CDR3: CASSYGSVVFHQPQHF; DNA: TGTGCCAGCAGTTACGGATCTGTTGTCTTCCATCAGCCCCAGCATTTT
J: TRBJ1-2; size: many; D: -; length: 13; V: TRBV11-1; CDR3: CASSLNAGHRYTF; DNA: TGTGCCAGCAGCCTAAATGCTGGACACCGCTACACCTTC
J: TRBJ1-6; size: -; D: -; length: 14; V: TRBV19; CDR3: CAASGGAINSPLHF; DNA: TGTGCCGCAAGCGGGGGAGCAATTAATTCACCCCTCCACTTT
J: TRBJ1-1; size: few; D: TRBD1; length: 12; V: TRBV10-3; CDR3: CAISEGDREAFF; DNA: TGTGCCATCAGTGAGGGGGACAGGGAAGCTTTCTTT
J: TRBJ2-1; size: few; D: TRBD2; length: 15; V: TRBV20-1; CDR3: CSASPAGESYNEQSF; DNA: TGCAGTGCTAGTCCAGCGGGAGAGTCCTACAATGAGCAGTCCTTC
J: TRBJ2-7; size: few; D: TRBD2; length: 13; V: TRBV20-1; CDR3: CSVPSGSSYEQYF; DNA: TGCAGTGTCCCTAGCGGGAGCTCCTACGAGCAGTACTTC
J: TRBJ2-1; size: many; D: TRBD1; length: 14; V: TRBV7-6; CDR3: CASSLGDRGREQFF; DNA: TGTGCCAGCAGCTTGGGGGACAGGGGGCGTGAGCAGTTCTTC
J: TRBJ1-2; size: many; D: -; length: 13; V: TRBV18; CDR3: CASSPPGLYGYTF; DNA: TGTGCCAGCTCACCCCCAGGGCTCTATGGCTACACCTTC
J: TRBJ2-3; size: many; D: -; length: 17; V: TRBV3-1; CDR3: CASSQDAGRGGTDTQYF; DNA: TGTGCCAGCAGCCAAGACGCTGGGCGGGGTGGCACAGATACGCAGTATTTT
J: TRBJ2-4; size: -; D: -; length: 16; V: TRBV7-9; CDR3: CASSSTSPVAKNIQYF; DNA: TGTGCCAGCAGCTCCACCTCCCCCGTTGCGAAAAACATTCAGTACTTC
J: TRBJ2-1; size: -; D: -; length: 13; V: TRBV19; CDR3: CASSIVSLGEQFF; DNA: TGTGCCAGTAGTATAGTATCGTTAGGGGAGCAGTTCTTC
J: TRBJ2-3; size: many; D: -; length: 14; V: TRBV5-1; CDR3: CASSFGERADTQYF; DNA: TGCGCCAGCAGCTTCGGCGAACGGGCGGATACGCAGTATTTT
J: TRBJ2-7; size: few; D: -; length: 15; V: TRBV6-5; CDR3: CASSYSFPGPYEQYF; DNA: TGTGCCAGCAGTTACTCGTTCCCGGGCCCCTACGAGCAGTACTTC
J: TRBJ2-3; size: many; D: -; length: 14; V: TRBV7-9; CDR3: CASSSHGGYDTQYF; DNA: TGTGCCAGCAGCTCTCATGGGGGCTACGATACGCAGTATTTT
J: TRBJ2-5; size: many; D: -; length: 13; V: TRBV20-1; CDR3: CSARALLQETQYF; DNA: TGCAGTGCTAGAGCCCTCCTACAAGAGACCCAGTACTTC
J: TRBJ2-2; size: -; D: TRBD2; length: 15; V: TRBV12-3/TRBV12-4; CDR3: CASILLAVGTGELFF; DNA: TGTGCCAGCATCCTTCTAGCGGTAGGCACCGGGGAGCTGTTTTTT